This T cell receptor (beta chain) originates from a study of immune evolution from preneoplasia to lung adenocarcinoma (dated by TCRdb to the early 2020s). General notes on the study: HLA loss of heterozygosity was seen in about 7%, 15% and 30% of AIS, MIA and ADC lesions, and in no AAH lesions. Immune contexture across lung adenocarcinoma precursors and invasive adenocarcinoma was profiled using immune gene expression, TCR sequencing and multiplex immunofluorescence. Resected precursor lesions (AAH, AIS, MIA) and invasive adenocarcinomas were each compared against paired morphologically normal lung tissue. The sample size was set by how many specimens were available, not by a prior power calculation. The immune data were integrated with whole exome sequencing and methylation data obtained from the same cohort of nodules. A total of approximately 48 patients with pulmonary nodules who underwent surgical resection were included in the overall cohort. TCR sequencing data came from 51 patients. The study reported that approximately 98 samples were used for TCR sequencing. POLYSOLVER was used to infer class I HLA alleles from exome data, and LOHHLA was used to detect allele-specific HLA loss. The investigation overall reported the following: The findings rested on association rather than direct causation, and larger cohorts with long-term follow-up and longitudinal biopsies were considered necessary. Compared with EGFR-mutant or double wild-type lesions, KRAS-mutant nodules had the highest T cell clonality. Clonality was highest in normal lung, while later-stage lesions appeared to show lower clonality but higher T cell density and diversity. All patients were from Japan and China, so applicability to Western populations was uncertain. Top T cell clone frequencies were highest in normal lung and appeared to decrease progressively from AAH through AIS, MIA and invasive adenocarcinoma.

Between about 2014 and 2018, the patients underwent resection in either Japan or China. The histologic diagnosis of each case was independently confirmed on H&E slides by two lung cancer pathologists. To enrich premalignant or tumor cells for nucleic acid extraction, macro-dissection was performed after pathologic assessment. FFPE tissue was used for DNA isolation with the AllPrep DNA/RNA FFPE Kit. Using the immunoSEQ hsTCRbeta Kit, TCR beta CDR3 regions were sequenced from DNA. The original pipeline was this. TCR sequencing data were analysed with the ImmunoSEQ Analyzer. T cell clonality was calculated on productive rearrangements as 1 minus Pielou's evenness. The inverse Simpson index, applied to productive templates, was used to measure T cell diversity. T cell density was defined as TCR beta template counts normalized to usable DNA, with usable DNA estimated by amplification and sequencing of housekeeping genes. Two-sided Kruskal-Wallis tests were used to compare TCR metrics across histologic stages. TCRdb holds this immuneACCESS table with in-frame rearrangements only. Some clones are missing; in checked studies, unresolved V genes explain under half, and the rest has no known cause. The DNA was the basis for D and trimming; V, J and clone size are from that table. The sample contains some 4,000 clones, roughly 88% of them found a single time. Clones ranked in the top ten supply roughly 2.2% of the sample.

Inclusive of the bounding cysteine and phenylalanine, the CDR3 is 15 residues long. Only CDR3 DNA is held: 45 bases, read in frame from base 1. CDR1 and CDR2 are drawn from the germline V gene: SGHRS, YFSETQ. The V and J ends are trimmed by 0 bases and 1 base, leaving 10 bases between them. Note on this clone: What this receptor recognizes is not known. Per-nucleotide qualities are absent, and no much larger clonotype sits a single base away.

Recombination connected TRBV5-1 to TRBJ1-1; tentative D gene TRBD1, with 6 bases matching. The clonotype comes from a person between 55 and 80 years old with lung adenocarcinoma. Sequenced input: FFPE lung adenocarcinoma in situ tissue. Read against the paper, the sample's cell subset or site label means: preinvasive adenocarcinoma in situ (AIS). CDR3 protein: CASSLAGAANTEAFF. The DNA sequence is given as TGCGCCAGCAGCTTGGCGGGGGCAGCGAACACTGAAGCTTTCTTT.